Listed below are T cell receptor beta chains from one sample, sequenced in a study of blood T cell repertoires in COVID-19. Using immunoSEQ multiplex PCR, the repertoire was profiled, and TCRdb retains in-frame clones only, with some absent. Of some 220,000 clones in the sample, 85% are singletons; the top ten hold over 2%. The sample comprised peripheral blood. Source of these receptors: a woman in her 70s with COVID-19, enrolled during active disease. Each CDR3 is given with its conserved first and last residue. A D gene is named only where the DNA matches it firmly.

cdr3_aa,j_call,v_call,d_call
CASKGNLRGTEAFF,TRBJ1-1,TRBV2,-
CASSGDRMTGELFF,TRBJ2-2,TRBV5-4,TRBD1
CSGRQGVEGGYTF,TRBJ1-2,TRBV29-1,TRBD1
CASSVGTSGSMREQYF,TRBJ2-7,TRBV9,TRBD2
CASTQDRYSNQPQHF,TRBJ1-5,TRBV27,TRBD1
CASSEGQGLLAYFEKLFF,TRBJ1-4,TRBV6-1,TRBD1
CASSKGQMENIQYF,TRBJ2-4,TRBV18,-
CASSPTGGQGGAEAFF,TRBJ1-1,TRBV18,TRBD1
CASSLVQGYTEAFF,TRBJ1-1,TRBV5-1,-
CASRKTGNRVYGYTF,TRBJ1-2,TRBV5-4,-
CASSPRGTGLRNTIYF,TRBJ1-3,TRBV11-3,TRBD1
CASSSGPNTGELFF,TRBJ2-2,TRBV5-1,-
CASRKWTSESYEQYF,TRBJ2-7,TRBV5-4,TRBD2
CASSAQRFTDTQYF,TRBJ2-3,TRBV2,-
CSVQRDNSYEQYF,TRBJ2-7,TRBV29-1,-
CSVYPGTEETQYF,TRBJ2-5,TRBV29-1,-
CASSSDGTGVEQYF,TRBJ2-7,TRBV6-5,TRBD1
CASIRGRNHNEQFF,TRBJ2-1,TRBV27,TRBD2
CASSLGALGGTSGSDEQFF,TRBJ2-1,TRBV7-9,TRBD2
CASSSGGGTSSYNEQFF,TRBJ2-1,TRBV7-3,TRBD2
CASSSFGPRNTGELFF,TRBJ2-2,TRBV5-5,-
CASSLTGGNQPQHF,TRBJ1-5,TRBV19,TRBD1
CASSQVYRGSPLHF,TRBJ1-6,TRBV3-1/TRBV3-2,-
CASSLLNRAHSNTEAFF,TRBJ1-1,TRBV3-1/TRBV3-2,-
CASSNRDRDTWVRNQPQHF,TRBJ1-5,TRBV19,TRBD1
CAIQEAEGYTF,TRBJ1-2,TRBV27,-
CASSIPHPGVPGANVLTF,TRBJ2-6,TRBV19,-
CASSPPALDRGYGYTF,TRBJ1-2,TRBV18,TRBD1
CASSLSRADTQYF,TRBJ2-3,TRBV7-3,-
CASSLGLANSYEQYF,TRBJ2-7,TRBV7-8,TRBD2
CASSILPDSSGNTIYF,TRBJ1-3,TRBV19,-
CASSLRRGAGRVPDTQYF,TRBJ2-3,TRBV5-1,TRBD2
CASSSRRFGANVLTF,TRBJ2-6,TRBV7-8,-
CASSPRQGAVTF,TRBJ1-2,TRBV11-3,TRBD1
CASSPFLHGESEQYF,TRBJ2-7,TRBV7-9,-
CASSPQGVEYNEQFF,TRBJ2-1,TRBV7-2,TRBD1
CASSYGSLAGATYNEQFF,TRBJ2-1,TRBV6-2/TRBV6-3,TRBD2
CASSPGGTSRNEQFF,TRBJ2-1,TRBV5-4,TRBD2
CASSIGGHMTSQETQYF,TRBJ2-5,TRBV19,-
CSASSQASNQPQHF,TRBJ1-5,TRBV20-1,-
CASREQDRVYGYTF,TRBJ1-2,TRBV19,TRBD1
CASSLRQGTYNEQFF,TRBJ2-1,TRBV3-1/TRBV3-2,TRBD1
CATSDWTGGGYEQYF,TRBJ2-7,TRBV24-1,TRBD1
CASSSAELAGGPYNEQFF,TRBJ2-1,TRBV11-3,TRBD2
CASSPGQGGQPQHF,TRBJ1-5,TRBV5-1,TRBD1
CASSQGLAGGEQFF,TRBJ2-1,TRBV4-2,TRBD2
CASGPGLALYEQYF,TRBJ2-7,TRBV12-5,TRBD2
CASSLEYGRPAYEQYF,TRBJ2-7,TRBV7-2,-
CASSLLAGGPLSYNEQFF,TRBJ2-1,TRBV7-9,TRBD2
CASSYQRDSYNEQFF,TRBJ2-1,TRBV6-5,TRBD1
CASSLGRATNEKLFF,TRBJ1-4,TRBV7-9,-
CASSQAGYTEAFF,TRBJ1-1,TRBV7-2,-
CASSSLLLSPLHF,TRBJ1-6,TRBV3-1/TRBV3-2,-
CASSDVGVLDDSPLHF,TRBJ1-6,TRBV4-1,-
CASSYLAGGISLARDTQYF,TRBJ2-3,TRBV2,TRBD2
CASRSERGQGEGNTEAFF,TRBJ1-1,TRBV27,TRBD1
CASSIGGQIGEAFF,TRBJ1-1,TRBV19,-
CASSLGGSAAEQYF,TRBJ2-7,TRBV7-2,-
CASSQAGNEQYF,TRBJ2-7,TRBV11-2,-
CASSFPGGDSYGYTF,TRBJ1-2,TRBV7-9,TRBD1